One sample yielded the 30 T cell receptor beta chains listed below, sequenced in a study of blood T cell repertoires in COVID-19. Repertoires were generated with immunoSEQ multiplex PCR, while TCRdb's copy carries only in-frame clones and drops some. There are about 210,000 clones in the sample; 80% to 90% occur only once, and approximately 0.7% lies in the top ten. Sequenced sample: peripheral blood. These receptors all come from a man in his forties with acute or convalescent COVID-19.

This clone has a single count. The chain couples TRBV5-1 to TRBJ1-1, with 7 bases identical to TRBD1. V shed 4 bases and J 3 bases; nucleotides not matched to a gene: 12. Germline lookup yields CDR1 SGHRS and CDR2 YFSETQ. The CDR3 has 16 residues. The CDR3 sequence is CASSTGTVLPHTEAFF. For the CDR3, the DNA is TGCGCCAGCAGCACCGGGACAGTGCTTCCCCACACTGAAGCTTTCTTT.

The rearrangement links TRBV4-3 to TRBJ2-1; 10 nucleotides match TRBD2. Germline V CDR1 and CDR2: LGHNA, YSLEER. With 2 bases clipped from V and 4 bases from J, the junction kept 5 bases outside the gene matches. The CDR3 is 16 amino acids. The CDR3, as DNA: TGCGCCAGCAGCCAAACTAGCGGGAACACTTACAATGAGCAGTTCTTC. It yields the protein CASSQTSGNTYNEQFF.

The chain is built from TRBV5-6 and TRBJ2-7; D possibly corresponds to TRBD1 (7 bases). Trimming shortened V by 2 bases and J by 3 bases, and 18 bases separated the two germline ends. Looked up from germline, CDR1 is SGHDT and CDR2 is YYEEEE. The CDR3 has 16 amino acids. The CDR3 sequence: CASSLYPRDRNYEQYF. The CDR3 DNA reads TGTGCCAGCAGCTTATACCCGCGGGACAGAAACTACGAGCAGTACTTC.

The chain carries TRBV5-4 and TRBJ2-5; 7 nucleotides agree with TRBD2. This CDR3 has 14 amino acids. V dropped 6 bases and J dropped 2; count of bases not matched to a gene: 7. Germline assignment: CDR1 SGHNT and CDR2 YYREEE (reference sequence). CDR3 DNA: TGTGCCAGCACATATTACGGGGGGCAAGAGACCCAGTACTTC. It specifies CASTYYGGQETQYF.

The chain is built from TRBV5-6 and TRBJ2-7; D is undetermined. Trimming removed 3 bases from V and 2 bases from J, with 6 bases in between. This CDR3 is built from 12 residues. The germline CDR1 and CDR2 sequences are SGHDT and YYEEEE. The CDR3 sequence: CASSSYTYEQYF. CDR3 DNA sequence: TGTGCCAGCAGCTCGTACACCTACGAGCAGTACTTC. Using reference TRBV5-6 and TRBJ2-7 for the parts outside the CDR3, the full variable domain is DAGVTQSPTHLIKTRGQQVTLRCSPKSGHDTVSWYQQALGQGPQFIFQYYEEEERQRGNFPDRFSGHQFPNYSSELNVNALLLGDSALYLCASSSYTYEQYFGPGTRLTVT.

CDR3 loop: CASSQAWTGNTEAFF. DNA for the CDR3: TGTGCCAGCAGCCAAGCCTGGACAGGGAACACTGAAGCTTTCTTT. This chain connects TRBV3-1 (or the pseudogene TRBV3-2) to TRBJ1-1, with 7 bases lining up with TRBD1. CDR1 and CDR2 (germline): LGHDT, YNNKEL (reference sequence). V lost 1 base, J lost 1 base, and 3 bases stayed unmatched. This CDR3 spans 15 amino acids.

The chain combines TRBV5-1 with TRBJ1-1; tentative D call: TRBD1 (6 bases). Germline V gives CDR1 SGHRS, CDR2 YFSETQ. V was clipped by 4 bases and J by 0 bases, with 16 bases between them. The CDR3 length is 16 residues. The CDR3 sequence: CASSVTGSTMNTEAFF. In nucleotides, the CDR3 is TGCGCCAGCAGCGTTACAGGGTCGACGATGAACACTGAAGCTTTCTTT.

This chain joins TRBV7-2 and TRBJ1-6, with 8 bases fitting TRBD1. J gave up 6 bases and V 5 bases, and 3 bases lay outside the gene matches. From germline, CDR1 is SGHTA and CDR2 FQGNSA. The CDR3 length is 14 residues. In DNA, the CDR3 is TGTGCCAGCAGCCTTGACAGGGGTAATTCACCCCTCCACTTT. As protein: CASSLDRGNSPLHF.

This sequence joins TRBV7-9 and TRBJ1-2, with TRBD1 matching 10 bases. The germline V gene has CDR1 SEHNR and CDR2 FQNEAQ (reference sequence). V lost 5 bases, J lost 6 bases, and 12 bases stayed unmatched. This CDR3 is built from 16 residues. The CDR3 DNA sequence: TGTGCCAGCAGCCAGAATCCGGGACAGGGGAAGCATGGCTACACCTTC. It codes for CASSQNPGQGKHGYTF.

V and J are TRBV5-1 and TRBJ2-7; maybe TRBD1 (6 bases). Germline-derived CDR1 and CDR2 are SGHRS and YFSETQ. This CDR3 spans 14 amino acids. Trimming stripped 4 bases from V and 7 bases from J, with 18 bases between. CDR3 amino acids: CASSARTVKREQYF. The DNA of the CDR3 is TGCGCCAGCAGCGCGCGGACAGTTAAACGGGAGCAGTACTTC. Variable domain in full (rest from reference TRBV5-1 and TRBJ2-7): KAGVTQTPRYLIKTRGQQVTLSCSPISGHRSVSWYQQTPGQGLQFLFEYFSETQRNKGNFPGRFSGRQFSNSRSEMNVSTLELGDSALYLCASSARTVKREQYFGPGTRLTVT.

This clone showed up just a few times. The CDR3 region is CASSPGTGDIQYF. Here the CDR3 DNA reads TGTGCCAGCAGCCCCGGGACAGGGGACATTCAGTACTTC. The V call is TRBV5-6, the J call TRBJ2-4; 10 nucleotides match TRBD1. The germline V gene has CDR1 SGHDT and CDR2 YYEEEE. V lost 4 bases, J lost 8 bases, and 3 bases stayed unmatched. This CDR3 has 13 amino acids.

Of note for this clone: Different DNA sequences within this sample yield the same CDR3. J is TRBJ1-2 and V is TRBV27, with a tentative D call TRBD1 (5 bases). V lost 3 bases, J lost 4 bases, and 9 bases lay in between. Germline V gene lookup returns CDR1 MNHEY and CDR2 SMNVEV (reference sequence). CDR3 length equals 13 residues. The CDR3 is CASSLGGSYGYTF. Written as DNA, the CDR3 is TGTGCCAGCAGTTTGGGGGGGAGCTATGGCTACACCTTC.

This clone was detected a few times. The rearrangement joins TRBV7-2 to TRBJ1-1, with D possibly matching TRBD1 (5 bases). Trimming shortened V by 5 bases and J by 8 bases, and 18 bases separated the two germline ends. The CDR3 is 14 amino acids. Per the germline V gene, CDR1 is SGHTA and CDR2 is FQGNSA. The CDR3 sequence is CASSKSLGHGEAFF. CDR3 in DNA: TGTGCCAGCAGCAAATCCCTCGGACACGGGGAAGCTTTCTTT.

The chain recombines TRBV11-2 with TRBJ2-7; 11 bases match TRBD1. V lost 1 base to trimming and J lost 8 bases; unmatched junction nucleotides: 7. The CDR3 contains 15 residues. Germline lookup yields CDR1 SGHAT and CDR2 FQNNGV. In nucleotides, the CDR3 is TGTGCCAGCAGCTTAGGGACCGGGACAGGGGGTCAGCAGTACTTC. This translates into CASSLGTGTGGQQYF.

V usage is TRBV7-3 and J usage is TRBJ2-1, with 8 bases aligning to TRBD2. V was clipped by 3 bases and J by 2 bases; unmatched bases: 3. The length of the CDR3 is 15 residues. Germline CDR1 and CDR2: SGHTA and FQGTGA. CDR3 coding DNA: TGTGCCAGCAGCTTTTCGACTAGCGCCTACAATGAGCAGTTCTTC. Protein: CASSFSTSAYNEQFF.

The chain has TRBV29-1 and TRBJ1-1; the D gene is possibly TRBD1 (5 bases). Germline lookup yields CDR1 SQVTM and CDR2 ANQGSEA. This CDR3 spans 13 amino acids. V was cut by 6 bases and J by 6 bases, with 17 bases left in between. CDR3 sequence: CSVRTPGGPEAFF. The CDR3 region has the DNA TGCAGCGTAAGGACGCCGGGGGGACCTGAAGCTTTCTTT.

The chain carries TRBV6-5 and TRBJ2-4; a weak D match, TRBD2 (6 bases). Germline V gives CDR1 MNHEY, CDR2 SVGAGI. The CDR3 covers 16 residues. The germline V and J ends were trimmed by 0 bases and 6 bases, with 15 bases remaining between them. The CDR3 region has the DNA TGTGCCAGCAGTTACTCGAGGGCTAGCGAGGGAAACATTCAGTACTTC. Its translation is CASSYSRASEGNIQYF.

The V and J genes are TRBV7-2 and TRBJ2-7; unclear D gene. The CDR3 spans 15 residues. Trimming pared 1 base from V and 0 bases from J, leaving 10 bases between. Per the germline V gene, CDR1 is SGHTA and CDR2 is FQGNSA. For the CDR3, the DNA is TGTGCCAGCAGCTTAGGTGGTCCGAGCTCCTACGAGCAGTACTTC. Its translation is CASSLGGPSSYEQYF.

The chain recombines TRBV7-9 with TRBJ2-7, with D tentatively TRBD2 (6 bases). This CDR3 is built from 15 residues. V lost 1 base and J 4 bases, leaving 14 bases between the germline ends. Germline assignment: CDR1 SEHNR and CDR2 FQNEAQ (reference sequence). Written as DNA, the CDR3 is TGTGCCAGCAGCTTAGTAGGAGGGAGAGATTACGAGCAGTACTTC. Translating it yields CASSLVGGRDYEQYF. Looking up the rest from reference TRBV7-9 and TRBJ2-7 gives the full variable domain: DTGVSQNPRHKITKRGQNVTFRCDPISEHNRLYWYRQTLGQGPEFLTYFQNEAQLEKSRLLSDRFSAERPKGSFSTLEIQRTEQGDSAMYLCASSLVGGRDYEQYFGPGTRLTVT.

The chain combines TRBV7-2 with TRBJ2-2; tentative D call: TRBD2 (5 bases). V lost 5 bases to trimming and J lost 4 bases, with 14 bases between them. The CDR3 runs to 15 residues. Germline loops: CDR1 SGHTA, CDR2 FQGNSA. This CDR3 is CASSLDPAGTGELFF. The DNA of the CDR3 is TGTGCCAGCAGCCTCGACCCCGCGGGCACCGGGGAGCTGTTTTTT.

The rearrangement uses TRBV19 and TRBJ1-4, with D uncertain. The CDR3 length is 17 residues. CDR1 is LNHDA and CDR2 is SQIVND in the germline V gene (reference sequence). V lost 6 bases to trimming and J lost 4 bases, with 21 bases between them. CDR3 sequence: CASSESGGRRNNEKLFF. In DNA form, the CDR3 reads TGTGCCAGTAGCGAAAGCGGCGGGAGACGGAATAATGAAAAACTGTTTTTT.

The gene calls are TRBV4-3 and TRBJ2-4, with 15 bases aligning to TRBD2. CDR3 length: 17 residues. Trimming removed 0 bases from V and 8 bases from J; junction bases left unmatched: 5. Germline V gene lookup returns CDR1 LGHNA and CDR2 YSLEER. Here the CDR3 DNA reads TGCGCCAGCAGCCAAGAAGGGACTAGCGGGAGGAGGGACATTCAGTACTTC. Protein sequence: CASSQEGTSGRRDIQYF.

With respect to this clone: This specimen includes other DNA sequences encoding the same CDR3. CDR3 nucleotides: TGCGCCAGCAGCTTGGGGACAGGTCCCTCTGGAAACACCATATATTTT. This translates into CASSLGTGPSGNTIYF. The V gene is TRBV5-1, the J gene TRBJ1-3, with 7 bases identical to TRBD1. There are 16 residues in the CDR3. The J segment lost 0 bases and the V segment lost 0 bases, leaving 3 bases of the junction unmatched. Per the germline V gene, CDR1 is SGHRS and CDR2 is YFSETQ. Variable domain in full (rest from reference TRBV5-1 and TRBJ1-3): KAGVTQTPRYLIKTRGQQVTLSCSPISGHRSVSWYQQTPGQGLQFLFEYFSETQRNKGNFPGRFSGRQFSNSRSEMNVSTLELGDSALYLCASSLGTGPSGNTIYFGEGSWLTVV.

V and J are TRBV5-1 and TRBJ1-2; D perhaps matches TRBD1 (6 bases). This CDR3 contains 15 residues. V was shortened by 4 bases and J by 0 bases, with 13 bases between the two germline ends. The germline CDR1 and CDR2 sequences are SGHRS and YFSETQ. The CDR3, as DNA: TGCGCCAGCAGCGGAAGGACAGTTTCTAACTATGGCTACACCTTC. Translating it yields CASSGRTVSNYGYTF.

The chain has TRBV6-4 and TRBJ1-6; maybe TRBD1 (6 bases). The germline gives CDR1 MRHNA, CDR2 SNTAGT. This CDR3 has 14 residues. Trimming stripped 5 bases from V and 3 bases from J, with 8 bases between. For the CDR3, the DNA is TGTGCCAGCAGTCCAGGGGACTATAATTCACCCCTCCACTTT. Translated: CASSPGDYNSPLHF.

This chain connects TRBV11-2 to TRBJ2-7; 10 nucleotides agree with TRBD1. CDR3 size: 15 residues. Trimming cost V 0 bases and J 5 bases; bases outside gene matches: 4. Germline CDR1 reads SGHAT; CDR2 reads FQNNGV. CDR3 residues: CASSLEGQGNHEQYF. CDR3 nucleotide sequence: TGTGCCAGCAGCTTAGAGGGACAGGGGAACCACGAGCAGTACTTC.

The V and J genes are TRBV10-3 and TRBJ1-1; D remains unclear. V was cut by 3 bases and J by 7 bases, with 15 bases left in between. Germline CDR1 and CDR2: ENHRY and SYGVKD. CDR3 length: 14 residues. The CDR3 DNA is TGTGCCATCAGTGACCCGGGTACTACCGGTGAAGCTTTCTTT. The encoded protein is CAISDPGTTGEAFF.

The chain employs TRBV6-1 and TRBJ1-1, with D perhaps TRBD1 (6 bases). Germline-derived CDR1 and CDR2 are MNHNS and SASEGT. The CDR3 runs to 14 residues. V was trimmed by 7 bases and J by 3 bases, leaving 15 bases between them. DNA for the CDR3: TGTGCCAGCACCGGTGGGGGGGGCTACACTGAAGCTTTCTTT. Its translation: CASTGGGGYTEAFF.

This chain connects TRBV18 to TRBJ1-2; 9 nucleotides agree with TRBD1. This CDR3 comprises 16 residues. Germline V gene lookup returns CDR1 KGHSH and CDR2 LQKENI. Germline trimming cut 5 bases from V and 2 bases from J; bases unmatched to any gene: 9. The CDR3 DNA follows: TGTGCCAGCTCATCGACGGACAGGGGCTACAACTATGGCTACACCTTC. Translated, it gives CASSSTDRGYNYGYTF.

This clone was detected once. The chain combines TRBV12-3 or TRBV12-4 with TRBJ2-7; D is uncertain. This CDR3 has 12 amino acids. The ends were cut back, 3 bases at V and 8 bases at J, with 11 bases in the middle. CDR3 in amino acids: CASSFPSSKQYF. CDR3 coding DNA: TGTGCCAGCAGTTTTCCCTCGAGTAAGCAGTACTTC.